These 8 T cell receptor beta chains originate from one sample sequenced in a study of blood T cells in healthy people across ages. The second PCR ran about 7 to 12 cycles with a sample-barcoded 5' primer and J-beta primers. TCRdb re-called the 5' RACE reads through MiXCR, storing one row per CDR3 protein. The sample includes approximately 780,000 distinct CDR3 sequences, roughly 24% seen only once; the top ten take under 3%. The same data also went into a second study, on T cells of mothers and their children.

Sequenced input: blood. The receptors come from a boy aged 5-17 years in good health.

In DNA, the CDR3 is TGTGCCAGCAGCTTGGAGACTAGCGGGGGAGGGTCAGATACGCAGTATTTT. As protein: CASSLETSGGGSDTQYF. The V and J genes are TRBV5-5 and TRBJ2-3, with 12 bases matching TRBD2. The CDR3 runs to 17 residues. CDR1 is SGHKS and CDR2 is YYEKEE in the germline V gene (reference sequence). The V gene end was trimmed by 0 bases and the J gene end by 4 bases; junction bases not matched to a gene: 6.

This clonotype was seen a few times. V and J are TRBV6-5 and TRBJ2-5, with D tentatively TRBD2 (5 bases). The CDR3 runs to 15 residues. Trimming took 7 bases from V and 2 from J, leaving 17 bases between them. Germline CDR1 is MNHEY and CDR2 is SVGAGI. CDR3 sequence (DNA): TGTGCCAGCACCGTAAACCTCGGGGTTCAAGAGACCCAGTACTTC. Its protein is CASTVNLGVQETQYF.

Only a few counts were recorded for this clonotype. The chain uses TRBV12-5 and TRBJ1-1; D is ambiguous. The germline V gene encodes CDR1 LGHNT and CDR2 FRNRAP. Deletions cut 1 base from V and 6 bases from J, with 9 bases between. The CDR3 length is 13 residues. The CDR3 DNA reads TGTGCTAGTGGTTTGGACGGCGGGTCTGAAGCTTTCTTT. Its translation is CASGLDGGSEAFF.

The CDR3 sequence: CASSSLGLAGTRSEQYF. For the CDR3, the DNA is TGTGCCAGCAGTTCCCTGGGACTAGCGGGGACTCGGTCCGAGCAGTACTTC. The rearrangement uses TRBV27 and TRBJ2-7; TRBD2 matches at 13 bases. CDR3 length: 17 amino acids. Germline V lookup: CDR1 MNHEY, CDR2 SMNVEV (reference sequence). J lost 6 bases, V lost 4 bases, and 12 bases had no gene match.

The CDR3 region is CARLGGGHTF. CDR3 nucleotides: TGTGCCAGGTTGGGCGGCGGCCACACCTTC. This sequence joins TRBV27 and TRBJ1-2, with no clear D. Germline loops: CDR1 MNHEY, CDR2 SMNVEV (reference sequence). V was shortened by 9 bases and J by 12 bases, with 14 bases between the two germline ends. The CDR3 is 10 amino acids.

The CDR3 spells CASSSAGTGELFF. The CDR3, as DNA: TGTGCCAGCAGTAGTGCTGGGACCGGGGAGCTGTTTTTT. J is TRBJ2-2 and V is TRBV12-3 or TRBV12-4; no reliable D call. The V gene lost 5 bases and the J gene lost 5 bases, with 9 bases spanning the gap. This CDR3 contains 13 residues.

In its sample, this clonotype was seen a few times. This chain links TRBV11-2 with TRBJ1-2; D is uncertain. Trimming left V 5 bases short and J 4 bases short, with 8 bases between. The length of the CDR3 is 12 residues. The germline CDR1 and CDR2 sequences are SGHAT and FQNNGV. The CDR3 sequence: CASSPESYGYTF. CDR3 sequence (DNA): TGTGCCAGCAGCCCCGAGAGCTATGGCTACACCTTC.

This chain links TRBV7-9 with TRBJ1-2, with D possibly TRBD1 on 5 matching bases. Trimming cost V 5 bases and J 8 bases, with 15 bases left between them. The germline gives CDR1 SEHNR, CDR2 FQNEAQ (reference sequence). CDR3 length equals 13 residues. The chain's CDR3 is CASSGREVGGYTF. CDR3 DNA sequence: TGTGCCAGCAGCGGCAGGGAGGTCGGGGGCTACACCTTC.